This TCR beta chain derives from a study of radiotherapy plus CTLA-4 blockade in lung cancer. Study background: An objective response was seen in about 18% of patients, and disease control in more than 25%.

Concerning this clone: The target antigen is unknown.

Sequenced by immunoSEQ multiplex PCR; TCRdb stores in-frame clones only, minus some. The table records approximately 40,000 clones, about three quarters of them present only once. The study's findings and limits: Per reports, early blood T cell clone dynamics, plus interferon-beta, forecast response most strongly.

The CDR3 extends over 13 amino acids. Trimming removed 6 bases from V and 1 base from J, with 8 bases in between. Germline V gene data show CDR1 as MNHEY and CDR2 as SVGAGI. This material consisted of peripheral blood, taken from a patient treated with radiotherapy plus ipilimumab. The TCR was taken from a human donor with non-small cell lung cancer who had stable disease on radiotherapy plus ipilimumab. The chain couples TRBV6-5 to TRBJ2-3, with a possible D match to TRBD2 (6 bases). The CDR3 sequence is CASRPGGTDTQYF. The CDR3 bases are TGTGCCAGCAGACCGGGGGGCACAGATACGCAGTATTTT.